One T cell receptor beta chain is described in this entry. CD45RO-negative, CCR7-selected cells formed the naive CD8 fraction, which excluded terminally differentiated effector memory CD45RA+ cells. Trimming took 4 bases from V and 5 from J, leaving 9 bases between them. Germline values: CDR1 SQVTM, CDR2 ANQGSEA. The CDR3 loop spans 11 amino acids. For sorted subsets, about 190 ng DNA per replicate equaled around 30,000 T cell genomes. This table comes from immunoSEQ multiplex PCR, and its TCRdb copy is limited to in-frame clones, with some not included. The sample holds nearly 600,000 clones, 95% to 96% seen once. The data belong to a study of shared clonotypes between healthy human individuals.

The V gene is TRBV29-1, the J gene TRBJ2-7; no firm D call. The sample taken for sequencing was naive CD8+ T cells sorted from blood. The TCR was taken from a woman aged 25 to 39 in good health. The CDR3 region is CSVGGTDEQYF. The CDR3 DNA reads as TGCAGCGTTGGGGGAACCGACGAGCAGTACTTC.